A selection of T cell receptor beta chains follows, all from one sample in a study of vaccination effects on CD4 cells after COVID-19. Some clones are missing from TCRdb's copy, which holds only in-frame ones; the method was immunoSEQ multiplex PCR. The sample has 45,000 to 75,000 clones, approximately 80% seen once. Their target antigens are unknown. This material consisted of CD4+ T cells from PBMCs cultured without peptide, taken before COVID-19 vaccination. The receptor source for this set is a human donor who received a COVID-19 vaccine. CDR3s include the opening cysteine and the closing phenylalanine or tryptophan. Fields, in order: V gene, clone size, J gene, D gene, CDR3 DNA, CDR3 protein. A D gene is named only where the DNA matches it firmly. Expanded clones are given a class, and other clones once, few, many or no size at all.

V gene: TRBV9
clone size: NA
J gene: TRBJ2-2
D gene: NA
CDR3 DNA: TGTGCCAGCAGCGTAGAACAGGCGAAGAACACCGGGGAGCTGTTTTTT
CDR3 protein: CASSVEQAKNTGELFF

V gene: TRBV11-3
clone size: NA
J gene: TRBJ2-3
D gene: TRBD2
CDR3 DNA: TGTGCCAGCAGCCTTTTAGCGGGGGCCGGCACAGATACGCAGTATTTT
CDR3 protein: CASSLLAGAGTDTQYF

V gene: TRBV7-9
clone size: few
J gene: TRBJ1-2
D gene: TRBD1
CDR3 DNA: TGTGCCAGCAGCAGACAGGGAGAAGCCTATGGCTACACCTTC
CDR3 protein: CASSRQGEAYGYTF

V gene: TRBV12-3/TRBV12-4
clone size: NA
J gene: TRBJ2-3
D gene: NA
CDR3 DNA: TGTGCCAGCAGTTTAATACCAGATACGCAGTATTTT
CDR3 protein: CASSLIPDTQYF

V gene: TRBV6-2/TRBV6-3
clone size: NA
J gene: TRBJ2-1
D gene: NA
CDR3 DNA: TGTGCCAGCAGTTACTATTTAGGAGCAACCGTTAAGAACAATGAGCAGTTCTTC
CDR3 protein: CASSYYLGATVKNNEQFF

V gene: TRBV6-5
clone size: NA
J gene: TRBJ1-2
D gene: NA
CDR3 DNA: TGTGCCAGCAGTTTGACAGTTAACTATGGCTACACCTTC
CDR3 protein: CASSLTVNYGYTF

V gene: TRBV5-1
clone size: NA
J gene: TRBJ2-3
D gene: TRBD1
CDR3 DNA: TGCGCCAGCAGTAAGACAGGGGACGGCACAGATACGCAGTATTTT
CDR3 protein: CASSKTGDGTDTQYF

V gene: TRBV6-2/TRBV6-3
clone size: NA
J gene: TRBJ2-3
D gene: TRBD1
CDR3 DNA: TGTGCCAGCAGTTATTTCTGGCTCGACAGGGGGACCCCCACAGATACGCAGTATTTT
CDR3 protein: CASSYFWLDRGTPTDTQYF

V gene: TRBV28
clone size: NA
J gene: TRBJ2-2
D gene: NA
CDR3 DNA: TGTGCCAGCAGCCTCACTGCGGGGGCAAGTACCGGGGAGCTGTTTTTT
CDR3 protein: CASSLTAGASTGELFF

V gene: TRBV19
clone size: few
J gene: TRBJ1-5
D gene: NA
CDR3 DNA: TGTGCCAGTAGTATAGGACGGGCAGGAAATCAGCCCCAGCATTTT
CDR3 protein: CASSIGRAGNQPQHF

V gene: TRBV18
clone size: NA
J gene: TRBJ2-4
D gene: TRBD2
CDR3 DNA: TGTGCCAGCTCAGGACTAGCGGGGGGGCCGACGGACATTCAGTACTTC
CDR3 protein: CASSGLAGGPTDIQYF

V gene: TRBV5-6
clone size: NA
J gene: TRBJ1-4
D gene: NA
CDR3 DNA: TGTGCCAGCAGCAAACTCCAGGATAATGAAAAACTGTTTTTT
CDR3 protein: CASSKLQDNEKLFF

V gene: TRBV5-3
clone size: NA
J gene: TRBJ2-2
D gene: TRBD2
CDR3 DNA: TGTGCCAGAAGCGGCGGGACTAGCGGGGAAGGCACCGGGGAGCTGTTTTTT
CDR3 protein: CARSGGTSGEGTGELFF

V gene: TRBV19
clone size: NA
J gene: TRBJ1-2
D gene: NA
CDR3 DNA: TGTGCCAGCGGGGCCGATAGCACCTTC
CDR3 protein: CASGADSTF

V gene: TRBV21-1
clone size: NA
J gene: TRBJ1-4
D gene: NA
CDR3 DNA: TGTGCCAGCGAGGACGGTCAAAAACTGTTTTTT
CDR3 protein: CASEDGQKLFF

V gene: TRBV11-1
clone size: NA
J gene: TRBJ2-3
D gene: NA
CDR3 DNA: TGTGCCAGCAGCTTAGAGGGCAGGGCGGATACGCAGTATTTT
CDR3 protein: CASSLEGRADTQYF

V gene: TRBV19
clone size: NA
J gene: TRBJ1-5
D gene: NA
CDR3 DNA: TGTGCCAGCGGGGAGGACAATCAGCCCCAGCATTTT
CDR3 protein: CASGEDNQPQHF

V gene: TRBV3-1/TRBV3-2
clone size: NA
J gene: TRBJ2-5
D gene: NA
CDR3 DNA: TGTGCCAGCAGCCTGCCGAGGGGCGGTGGAAGAGAGACCCAGTACTTC
CDR3 protein: CASSLPRGGGRETQYF

V gene: TRBV29-1
clone size: once
J gene: TRBJ2-1
D gene: NA
CDR3 DNA: TGCAGCGCACAACAGGGCTCCTACAATGAGCAGTTCTTC
CDR3 protein: CSAQQGSYNEQFF

V gene: TRBV2
clone size: NA
J gene: TRBJ2-5
D gene: NA
CDR3 DNA: TGTGCCAGCAAGACCTTATCGGCTCGGACCCAGTACTTC
CDR3 protein: CASKTLSARTQYF

V gene: TRBV5-1
clone size: NA
J gene: TRBJ2-3
D gene: NA
CDR3 DNA: TGCGCCAGCAGCTTGACCTCCCCACCAGATACGCAGTATTTT
CDR3 protein: CASSLTSPPDTQYF